This entry features one T cell receptor beta chain sequence. The sample comes from a study of cytomegalovirus exposure and HLA in healthy donors. Study at large: Out of fewer than 400 genotyped donors, roughly 80% belonged to the Caucasian-associated ancestry cluster.

V gave up 3 bases and J gave up 4 bases, with 16 bases separating them. The CDR3 is made up of 15 amino acids. Germline CDR1 SGHNT, CDR2 YENEEA. The study ran its PCR with 60 Vbeta and 13 Jbeta primers. Sequencing was performed with immunoSEQ multiplex PCR; in TCRdb, only in-frame clones are kept and a portion is missing. This table has over 55,000 clones, more than 75% appearing once. The sequencing input was PBMCs. The receptor comes from a man in his late teens or twenties in good health and CMV-seronegative. The rearrangement joins TRBV11-3 to TRBJ2-7, with a possible D match to TRBD1 (8 bases). The CDR3 region has the DNA TGTGCCAGCAGCTTCCAGACAGGGGAGGGGTACGAGCAGTACTTC. Amino acid sequence: CASSFQTGEGYEQYF.